This TCR beta chain originates from a study of T cell responses to AZD1222 COVID-19 vaccine. Whole-study context: Researchers grouped second doses given at about 4 or about 12 weeks into one pool.

The CDR3 totals 13 residues. Germline-derived CDR1 and CDR2 are LGHNT and FRNRAP. The V end lost 3 bases, the J end lost 2 bases, and 8 bases lay between the germline ends. Libraries were prepared by immunoSEQ multiplex PCR; TCRdb keeps only in-frame clonotypes and omits some of them. The sample lists approximately 110,000 clones, 85% to 90% occurring once. Here the sequenced sample was peripheral blood, taken on day 0 of AZD1222 vaccination. The TCR sequence derives from an adult in good health. The V call is TRBV12-5, the J call TRBJ2-7; D remains unclear. The CDR3 here is CASGLGSPYEQYF. Here the CDR3 DNA reads TGTGCTAGTGGTTTAGGTAGCCCCTACGAGCAGTACTTC.